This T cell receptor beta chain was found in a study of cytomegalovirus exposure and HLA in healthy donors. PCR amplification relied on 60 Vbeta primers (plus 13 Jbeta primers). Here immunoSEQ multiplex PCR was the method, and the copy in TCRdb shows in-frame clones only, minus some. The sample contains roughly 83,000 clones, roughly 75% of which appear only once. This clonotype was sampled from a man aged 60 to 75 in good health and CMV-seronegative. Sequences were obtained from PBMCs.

CDR3 DNA: TGTGCCAGCAGCTGGGGGCGTGAGCAGTTCTTC. Its protein product is CASSWGREQFF. The J gene is TRBJ2-1, the V gene TRBV11-2; TRBD1 is a possible D gene (6 bases). CDR1 SGHAT and CDR2 FQNNGV come from the germline V gene. V shed 4 bases and J shed 9 bases, with 7 bases lying between them. This CDR3 has 11 amino acids.